What follows are 14 T cell receptor beta chains derived from one specimen sequenced in a study of T cell repertoires in ileal Crohn's disease. Generated by immunoSEQ multiplex PCR, the TCRdb table keeps only in-frame clones and is missing some. The top ten hold 6.5% of the sample, which has some 5,400 clones, 78% seen once. The time point denotes: proximal margin of the surgical specimen (macroscopically non-inflamed). Material for sequencing was ileal tissue. The receptors shown here come from an adult with Crohn's disease.

The chain links TRBV6-6 to TRBJ1-1, with 7 bases lining up with TRBD1. J gave up 4 bases and V 6 bases, and 14 bases lay outside the gene matches. Germline V lookup: CDR1 MNHNY, CDR2 SVGAGI (reference sequence). CDR3 length: 16 amino acids. The CDR3 DNA is TGTGCCAGCAGCCCCGGGATGACAGGGCGTCTCACTGAAGCTTTCTTT. This sequence encodes CASSPGMTGRLTEAFF.

The J gene is TRBJ1-2, the V gene TRBV5-6; no clear D gene. CDR1 and CDR2 (germline): SGHDT, YYEEEE. Trimming removed 3 bases at V and 4 bases at J, with 16 bases between. The CDR3 length is 15 residues. The CDR3 sequence is CASSWGVEEAYGYTF. For the CDR3, the DNA is TGTGCCAGCAGCTGGGGAGTTGAGGAGGCCTATGGCTACACCTTC.

The genes are TRBV15 and TRBJ1-3; D remains ambiguous. There are 17 residues in the CDR3. V was shortened by 0 bases and J by 0 bases, with 12 bases between the two germline ends. Germline CDR1 LNHNV, CDR2 YYDKDF (reference sequence). CDR3: CATSRDFGGRSGNTIYF. CDR3 DNA sequence: TGTGCCACCAGCAGAGATTTTGGAGGACGCTCTGGAAACACCATATATTTT.

The V gene is TRBV6-8, the J gene TRBJ2-1, with TRBD2 matching over 14 bases. This CDR3 has 15 residues. Germline V lookup: CDR1 MNHGY, CDR2 SAAAGT. V lost 5 bases, J lost 9 bases, and 6 bases stayed unmatched. CDR3 region: CASSRRLAGGLEQFF. Here the CDR3 DNA reads TGTGCCAGCAGTAGACGACTAGCGGGGGGGCTTGAGCAGTTCTTC.

The V and J genes are TRBV2 and TRBJ2-2; TRBD2 aligns across 8 bases. There are 15 residues in the CDR3. V lost 8 bases and J lost 0; bases outside the gene matches: 5. Per germline, CDR1 SNHLY and CDR2 FYNNEI. CDR3 residues: CASGSGGANTGELFF. DNA of the CDR3: TGTGCCAGCGGCAGCGGGGGAGCGAACACCGGGGAGCTGTTTTTT.

V gene TRBV7-2 combines with J gene TRBJ1-5; no clear D gene. The germline V gene has CDR1 SGHTA and CDR2 FQGNSA. V was cut by 4 bases and J by 6 bases, with 10 bases left in between. This CDR3 is 13 amino acids long. The CDR3 DNA reads as TGTGCCAGCAGCTCTACGACGCTTCAGCCCCAGCATTTT. The encoded protein is CASSSTTLQPQHF. Filled out from reference TRBV7-2 and TRBJ1-5, the complete variable domain reads GAGVSQSPSNKVTEKGKDVELRCDPISGHTALYWYRQSLGQGLEFLIYFQGNSAPDKSGLPSDRFSAERTGGSVSTLTIQRTQQEDSAVYLCASSSTTLQPQHFGDGTRLSIL.

This clone was counted a few times. V gene TRBV18 combines with J gene TRBJ2-2, with D hard to call. Germline assignment: CDR1 KGHSH and CDR2 LQKENI. V was clipped by 4 bases and J by 0 bases, with 12 bases between them. The CDR3 runs 16 residues. This CDR3 reads CASSQAPPPNTGELFF. The CDR3 DNA is TGTGCCAGCTCACAGGCGCCTCCCCCGAACACCGGGGAGCTGTTTTTT.

The chain recombines TRBV20-1 with TRBJ2-1, with D unresolved. The CDR3 is 11 residues long. The V gene's germline CDR1 is DFQATT and CDR2 SNEGSKA (reference sequence). The V and J ends lost 0 bases and 13 bases respectively, with 10 bases between them. The CDR3 sequence is CSARDRDLQFF. CDR3 DNA sequence: TGCAGTGCTAGAGATCGTGATCTTCAGTTCTTC.

This clone has a handful of counts. The rearrangement links TRBV7-4 to TRBJ2-1, with 7 bases lining up with TRBD1. The junction had 6 bases not matched to a gene; V was cut back by 2 bases and J by 5 bases. This CDR3 contains 15 residues. Germline CDR1 reads SGHVT; CDR2 reads SQSDAQ. For the CDR3, the DNA is TGTGCCAGCAGCTTACCGGACCAGGGGGACAATGAGCAGTTCTTC. Protein sequence: CASSLPDQGDNEQFF. Variable domain in full (rest from reference TRBV7-4 and TRBJ2-1): GAGVSQSPRYKVAKRGRDVALRCDSISGHVTLYWYRQTLGQGSEVLTYSQSDAQRDKSGRPSGRFSAERPERSVSTLKIQRTEQGDSAVYLCASSLPDQGDNEQFFGPGTRLTVL.

About this clone itself: Other DNA sequences within the sample encode an identical CDR3. V and J are TRBV28 and TRBJ2-3; TRBD2 matches at 10 bases. Germline V gives CDR1 MDHEN, CDR2 SYDVKM. Trimming removed 2 bases from V and 2 bases from J; junction bases left unmatched: 1. The CDR3 has 15 residues. The CDR3 protein is CASSLSGRATDTQYF. CDR3 nucleotide sequence: TGTGCCAGCAGTTTAAGCGGGAGGGCCACAGATACGCAGTATTTT.

V usage is TRBV18 and J usage is TRBJ2-6; 10 bases fit TRBD1. V lost 4 bases to trimming and J lost 0 bases; unmatched junction nucleotides: 6. This CDR3 has 18 amino acids. Per the germline V gene, CDR1 is KGHSH and CDR2 is LQKENI. For the CDR3, the DNA is TGTGCCAGCTCACGGCCGACAGGGGGCTCCTCTGGGGCCAACGTCCTGACTTTC. The encoded protein is CASSRPTGGSSGANVLTF.

The rearrangement links TRBV29-1 to TRBJ2-5; D is unclear. V gave up 4 bases and J gave up 2 bases, with 8 bases separating them. This CDR3 comprises 12 residues. CDR1 and CDR2 from the germline V gene are SQVTM and ANQGSEA. The CDR3 sequence is CSVARIQETQYF. CDR3 nucleotides: TGCAGCGTTGCAAGGATTCAAGAGACCCAGTACTTC.

CDR3 DNA: TGCGCCAGCAGCCAGGACATAGCGGGGGGGCCCACCGGGGAGCTGTTTTTT. It encodes CASSQDIAGGPTGELFF. The chain carries TRBV4-1 and TRBJ2-2, with 11 bases aligning to TRBD2. The junction had 7 bases not matched to a gene; V was cut back by 3 bases and J by 4 bases. Germline V gene lookup returns CDR1 MGHRA and CDR2 YSYEKL. CDR3 length equals 17 residues.

This clone was recorded only once. This chain links TRBV4-3 with TRBJ1-1; D is perhaps TRBD1 (6 bases). The CDR3 is made up of 15 amino acids. V shed 4 bases and J shed 4 bases, with 16 bases lying between them. The germline V gene has CDR1 LGHNA and CDR2 YSLEER. The CDR3 loop is CASSRLTGIGTEAFF. CDR3 in DNA: TGCGCCAGCAGCCGCCTAACAGGGATCGGCACTGAAGCTTTCTTT.